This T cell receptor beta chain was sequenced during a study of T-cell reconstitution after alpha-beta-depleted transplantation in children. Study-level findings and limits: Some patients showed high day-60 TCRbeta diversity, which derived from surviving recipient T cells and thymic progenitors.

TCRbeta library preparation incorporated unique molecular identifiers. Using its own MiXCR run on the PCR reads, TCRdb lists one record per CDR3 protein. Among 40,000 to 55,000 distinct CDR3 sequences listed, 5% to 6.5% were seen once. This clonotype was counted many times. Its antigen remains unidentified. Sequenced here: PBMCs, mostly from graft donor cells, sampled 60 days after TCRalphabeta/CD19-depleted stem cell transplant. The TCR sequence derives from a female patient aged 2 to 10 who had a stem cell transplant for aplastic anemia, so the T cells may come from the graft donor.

The CDR3: CASSLFRGGWTGELFF. The CDR3 bases are TGTGCCAGCAGTTTGTTCCGGGGTGGATGGACCGGGGAGCTGTTTTTT. The chain has TRBV28 and TRBJ2-2; D is perhaps TRBD2 (5 bases). This CDR3 region has 16 residues. V lost 3 bases and J lost 5, with 16 bases in between. Per the germline V gene, CDR1 is MDHEN and CDR2 is SYDVKM.